This TCR beta chain was captured by sequencing in a study of graft-versus-host responses after intestinal transplantation. At the level of the study: Each patient got anti-thymocyte globulin induction, then tacrolimus and steroids for around three years.

This CDR3 spans 12 amino acids. Looked up from germline, CDR1 is MNHEY and CDR2 is SVGAGI. V was shortened by 5 bases and J by 4 bases, with 6 bases between the two germline ends. Data came from immunoSEQ multiplex PCR; TCRdb stores just in-frame clones and leaves some out. The sample lists around 45,000 clones, roughly 95% occurring once. Findings of the study overall: Early post-transplant HvG declines tracked with peak circulating GvH clone levels. Recipient bone marrow held GvH clones, some seen earlier in ileum or blood. Individuals who had graft-donor T cell macrochimerism had allografts that showed high graft-versus-host to host-versus-graft clonal ratios.

A word on this clone: The antigen is undetermined.

The chain recombines TRBV6-5 with TRBJ1-3, with D unresolved. The TCR was taken from a human patient who received an intestinal transplant, so some T cells may come from the graft donor. Sequencing used PBMCs, obtained around 330 days after intestinal transplant. CDR3 residues: CASSPVGNTIYF. The CDR3, as DNA: TGTGCCAGCAGTCCAGTGGGAAACACCATATATTTT.